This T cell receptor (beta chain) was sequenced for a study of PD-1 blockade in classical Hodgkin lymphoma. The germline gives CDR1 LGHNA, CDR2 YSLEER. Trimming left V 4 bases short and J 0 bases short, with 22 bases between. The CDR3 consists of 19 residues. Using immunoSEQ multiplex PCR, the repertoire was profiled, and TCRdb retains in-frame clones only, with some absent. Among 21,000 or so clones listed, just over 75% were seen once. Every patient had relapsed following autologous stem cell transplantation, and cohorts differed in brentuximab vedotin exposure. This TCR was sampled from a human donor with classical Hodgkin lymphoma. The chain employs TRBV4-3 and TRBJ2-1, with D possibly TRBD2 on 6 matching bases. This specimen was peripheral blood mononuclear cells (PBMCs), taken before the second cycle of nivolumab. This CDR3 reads CASSPGRASAKSSYNEQFF. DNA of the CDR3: TGCGCCAGCAGCCCGGGCCGGGCTAGCGCTAAAAGCTCCTACAATGAGCAGTTCTTC.